This T cell receptor beta chain was profiled in a study of blood T cell repertoires in COVID-19. Assay used: immunoSEQ multiplex PCR; TCRdb lists only in-frame clones, some missing. This sample has 88,000 or so clones, with roughly 87% found just once. The CDR3 covers 13 residues. Germline V gives CDR1 SGHDN, CDR2 FVKESK. V gave up 2 bases and J gave up 11 bases; unmatched junction bases: 2. This TCR derives from a man older than 75 with acute or convalescent COVID-19. The chain carries TRBV14 and TRBJ2-1; TRBD2 aligns across 11 bases. Sequencing was performed on peripheral blood. The CDR3 DNA is TGTGCCAGCAGCCAAACTAGCGGGGGCAAGCAGTTCTTC. Its translation is CASSQTSGGKQFF.